This T cell receptor (beta chain) stems from a study of blood T cell repertoires in COVID-19. Germline CDR1 SGHTS, CDR2 YDEGEE. Trimming took 1 base from V and 5 from J, leaving 8 bases between them. The CDR3 length is 13 residues. Using immunoSEQ multiplex PCR, the repertoire was profiled, and TCRdb retains in-frame clones only, with some absent. The repertoire has 43,000 or so clones, about 91% of them found once; the top ten carry 15%. The specimen was peripheral blood. The chain links TRBV5-8 to TRBJ2-3; D gene ambiguous. The TCR originated in a man between 60 and 70 years old with active COVID-19. The CDR3 region is CASSLTTLDTQYF. The CDR3 DNA sequence: TGTGCCAGCAGCTTGACCACTCTAGATACGCAGTATTTT.